The 18 T cell receptor beta chains listed next were all sequenced from one sample in a study of T cells in Graves' hyperthyroidism and ophthalmopathy. RNA transcripts served as the template for amplifying TCR beta CDR3 regions. Carried out on the TCR CDR3, a first-round RT-PCR used the HTBI primer set. MiXCR was run by TCRdb on the multiplex PCR reads, yielding one entry per CDR3 protein. The repertoire includes about 500,000 distinct CDR3 sequences, approximately 17% of them detected once, and around 17% sits in the top ten. Sequencing used blood. The receptors originated from a woman aged 18-35 years with Graves' ophthalmopathy.

This clonotype showed up many times. This chain links TRBV7-2 with TRBJ2-1, with TRBD1 matching 7 bases. V shed 7 bases and J 1 base; nucleotides not matched to a gene: 10. Germline V gives CDR1 SGHTA, CDR2 FQGNSA. The CDR3 sequence is 16 residues long. The CDR3 DNA sequence: TGTGCCAGCATCCTAGGGCAGGGGGTATCCTACAATGAGCAGTTCTTC. Translated: CASILGQGVSYNEQFF. The variable domain in full, completed from reference TRBV7-2 and TRBJ2-1, reads GAGVSQSPSNKVTEKGKDVELRCDPISGHTALYWYRQSLGQGLEFLIYFQGNSAPDKSGLPSDRFSAERTGGSVSTLTIQRTQQEDSAVYLCASILGQGVSYNEQFFGPGTRLTVL.

This clonotype was observed many times. The chain has TRBV28 and TRBJ1-1, with 8 nucleotides matching TRBD1. CDR3 length: 11 residues. The germline V gene has CDR1 MDHEN and CDR2 SYDVKM. V lost 6 bases and J lost 7; bases outside the gene matches: 1. The CDR3 here is CASRTGVEAFF. The CDR3 coding sequence is TGTGCCAGCAGGACAGGGGTTGAAGCTTTCTTT.

This clonotype was observed a few times. This sequence joins TRBV3-1 and TRBJ1-5, with TRBD1 identical over 7 bases. The CDR3 loop spans 15 amino acids. With 2 bases clipped from V and 4 bases from J, the junction kept 5 bases outside the gene matches. Per germline, CDR1 LGHDT and CDR2 YNNKEL (reference sequence). The CDR3 region has the DNA TGTGCCAGCAGCCAAACGACAGGGAGGAATCAGCCCCAGCATTTT. Translation gives CASSQTTGRNQPQHF.

The rearrangement joins TRBV12-5 to TRBJ1-2; TRBD1 matches 7 bases. CDR1 is LGHNT and CDR2 is FRNRAP in the germline V gene. CDR3 size: 16 residues. Trimming removed 1 base from V and 7 bases from J; junction bases left unmatched: 12. Here the CDR3 reads CASGLGLPDRVGGYTF. The CDR3 DNA reads as TGTGCTAGTGGTTTGGGACTTCCCGACAGGGTTGGTGGCTACACCTTC.

This clonotype was picked up a small number of times. The chain employs TRBV6-2 or TRBV6-3 and TRBJ1-6; D not certain. The germline V gene encodes CDR1 MNHEY and CDR2 SVGEGT. V lost 4 bases and J lost 8, with 15 bases in between. The CDR3 is 15 amino acids. The chain's CDR3 is CASSSSAGGDSPLHF. The CDR3, as DNA: TGTGCCAGCAGTTCATCTGCGGGCGGGGATTCACCCCTCCACTTT.

This clonotype showed up just a few times. The gene calls are TRBV6-1 and TRBJ2-1; 9 bases map to TRBD1. Germline V lookup: CDR1 MNHNS, CDR2 SASEGT. The CDR3 has 18 residues. With V trimmed by 7 bases and J by 0 bases, 13 bases remained unmatched. CDR3 in DNA: TGTGCCAGCATGAGTTTATCAGGACAGGGGCCCTCCTACAATGAGCAGTTCTTC. Its protein product is CASMSLSGQGPSYNEQFF.

This clonotype has more than one count but fewer than ten. The genes are TRBV24-1 and TRBJ2-3; 8 bases line up with TRBD2. The germline V gene encodes CDR1 KGHDR and CDR2 SFDVKD. Trimming removed 4 bases from V and 2 bases from J; junction bases left unmatched: 10. The CDR3 contains 17 residues. CDR3 in amino acids: CATSEPPTSGVTDTQYF. Here the CDR3 DNA reads TGTGCCACCAGTGAACCGCCTACTAGCGGTGTCACAGATACGCAGTATTTT.

This clonotype has at least ten counts. V is TRBV7-2 and J is TRBJ2-7, with TRBD2 identical over 14 bases. J was trimmed by 4 bases and V by 5 bases; bases with no gene match: 10. The CDR3 runs to 17 residues. From germline, CDR1 is SGHTA and CDR2 FQGNSA. DNA for the CDR3: TGTGCCAGCAGCCAGGGACTAGCGGGAGATGGTGGATACGAGCAGTACTTC. It translates to CASSQGLAGDGGYEQYF.

This clonotype occurred a few times. This rearrangement joins TRBV9 to TRBJ2-3, with D possibly TRBD1 on 5 matching bases. Trimming shortened V by 2 bases and J by 6 bases, and 13 bases separated the two germline ends. Germline V gene data show CDR1 as SGDLS and CDR2 as YYNGEE. The CDR3 has 14 residues. CDR3 in amino acids: CASSVGAQSDTQYF. CDR3 nucleotide sequence: TGTGCCAGCAGCGTTGGGGCCCAAAGTGATACGCAGTATTTT.

At least ten counts were recorded for this clonotype. The chain links TRBV28 to TRBJ2-7; 7 bases align to TRBD1. The CDR3 has 14 amino acids. The germline V gene encodes CDR1 MDHEN and CDR2 SYDVKM. V lost 7 bases, J lost 0 bases, and 6 bases stayed unmatched. CDR3 nucleotide sequence: TGTGCCAGCATCAACAGGGGTACCTCCTACGAGCAGTACTTC. Its translation is CASINRGTSYEQYF. Full variable domain (rest looked up from reference TRBV28 and TRBJ2-7): DVKVTQSSRYLVKRTGEKVFLECVQDMDHENMFWYRQDPGLGLRLIYFSYDVKMKEKGDIPEGYSVSREKKERFSLILESASTNQTSMYLCASINRGTSYEQYFGPGTRLTVT.

CDR3 in DNA: TGTGCCAGCAGTCCCGATCTAGCGGGAGCACACGAGCAGTACTTC. Translated, it gives CASSPDLAGAHEQYF. V is TRBV27 and J is TRBJ2-7, with 10 bases matching TRBD2. Germline assignment: CDR1 MNHEY and CDR2 SMNVEV (reference sequence). CDR3 length: 15 residues. Unmatched junction bases numbered 9, after V lost 5 bases and J lost 5 bases.

In its sample, this clonotype was seen many times. The CDR3 region has the DNA TGTGCCAGCAGCCTCCCGGGGGGTTATGAAGCAGATACGCAGTATTTT. Translated: CASSLPGGYEADTQYF. The V and J genes are TRBV11-2 and TRBJ2-3; 7 nucleotides line up with TRBD2. V was clipped by 5 bases and J by 4 bases; unmatched bases: 12. Germline V CDR1 and CDR2: SGHAT, FQNNGV. This CDR3 contains 16 residues.

This sequence joins TRBV15 and TRBJ1-4, with D perhaps TRBD1 (6 bases). Germline V lookup: CDR1 LNHNV, CDR2 YYDKDF (reference sequence). Trimming removed 2 bases from V and 8 bases from J, with 18 bases in between. This CDR3 is 16 amino acids long. The chain's CDR3 is CATSRFSRGGWEKLFF. The CDR3, as DNA: TGTGCCACCAGCAGATTCTCCAGGGGCGGTTGGGAAAAACTGTTTTTT.

Concerning this clonotype itself: It may be a read error: a sequence one base away is much more abundant. J is TRBJ1-2 and V is TRBV7-9; D gene ambiguous. V was shortened by 2 bases and J by 1 base, with 23 bases between the two germline ends. Germline V CDR1 and CDR2: SEHNR, FQNEAQ (reference sequence). This CDR3 region has 19 residues. The CDR3 nucleotides read TGTGCCAGCAGCTTACCGAGGAAGTCGCTCCTCCACCGTAACTATGGCTACACCTTC. This translates into CASSLPRKSLLHRNYGYTF.

This clonotype was seen only a few times. The V gene is TRBV5-1, the J gene TRBJ2-7, with 8 nucleotides matching TRBD1. The CDR3 length is 15 residues. V lost 4 bases and J lost 0; bases outside the gene matches: 6. CDR1 and CDR2 (germline): SGHRS, YFSETQ. The CDR3 protein is CASSLNRGISYEQYF. The CDR3 DNA follows: TGCGCCAGCAGCCTAAACAGGGGGATCTCCTACGAGCAGTACTTC.

This clonotype was detected only a few times. This chain uses TRBV2 with TRBJ1-4; D unclear. Deletions cut 2 bases from V and 1 base from J, with 8 bases between. The CDR3 loop spans 15 amino acids. Germline V gene sequence: CDR1 SNHLY, CDR2 FYNNEI. The CDR3 sequence is CASSEPAGTNEKLFF. In DNA form, the CDR3 reads TGTGCCAGCAGTGAACCGGCAGGAACTAATGAAAAACTGTTTTTT.

The rearrangement uses TRBV2 and TRBJ2-1, with TRBD2 matching 11 bases. CDR3 length: 14 residues. Germline V gene lookup returns CDR1 SNHLY and CDR2 FYNNEI. The V segment lost 6 bases and the J segment 8 bases; nucleotides outside the gene matches: 6. The CDR3 DNA reads as TGTGCCAGCAGAGAACTAGCGGGAGTACATGAGCAGTTCTTC. It codes for CASRELAGVHEQFF. Based on the CDR3 plus reference TRBV2 and TRBJ2-1, the full variable domain is EPEVTQTPSHQVTQMGQEVILRCVPISNHLYFYWYRQILGQKVEFLVSFYNNEISEKSEIFDDQFSVERPDGSNFTLKIRSTKLEDSAMYFCASRELAGVHEQFFGPGTRLTVL.

This clonotype was recorded a few times. The chain uses TRBV28 and TRBJ1-1; no reliable D call. CDR1 is MDHEN, CDR2 SYDVKM, per germline. The CDR3 consists of 14 residues. With 7 bases removed from V and 0 bases from J, the gap between germline ends came to 12 bases. CDR3 amino acids: CASTLLSMNTEAFF. The CDR3 coding sequence is TGTGCCAGCACCTTACTCTCCATGAACACTGAAGCTTTCTTT.